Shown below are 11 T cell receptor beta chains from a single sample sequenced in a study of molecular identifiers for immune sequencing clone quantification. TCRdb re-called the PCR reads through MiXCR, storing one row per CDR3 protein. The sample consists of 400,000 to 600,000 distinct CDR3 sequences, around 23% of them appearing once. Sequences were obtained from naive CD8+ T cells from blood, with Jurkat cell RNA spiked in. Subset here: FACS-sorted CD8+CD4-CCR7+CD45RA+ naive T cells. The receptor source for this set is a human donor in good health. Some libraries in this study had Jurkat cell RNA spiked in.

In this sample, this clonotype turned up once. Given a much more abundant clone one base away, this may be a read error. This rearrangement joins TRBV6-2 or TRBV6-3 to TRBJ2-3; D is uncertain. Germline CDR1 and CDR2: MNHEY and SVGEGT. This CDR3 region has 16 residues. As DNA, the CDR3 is TGTGCCAGCAGTTACTCGATTCGAGAGAGCACAGATATGCAGTATTTT. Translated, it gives CASSYSIRESTDMQYF.

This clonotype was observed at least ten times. This CDR3 reads CASSSAREDTQYF. The CDR3 DNA reads as TGTGCCAGCAGCTCCGCAAGAGAAGATACGCAGTATTTT. The rearrangement uses TRBV9 and TRBJ2-3; D not certain. The ends were cut back, 4 bases at V and 5 bases at J, with 11 bases in the middle. The CDR3 loop spans 13 amino acids. Germline CDR1 reads SGDLS; CDR2 reads YYNGEE.

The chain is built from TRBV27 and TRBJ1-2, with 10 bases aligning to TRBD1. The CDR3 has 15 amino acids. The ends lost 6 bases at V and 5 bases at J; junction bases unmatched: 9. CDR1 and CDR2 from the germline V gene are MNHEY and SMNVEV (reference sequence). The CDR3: CASRKGQGVQYGYTF. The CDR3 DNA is TGTGCCAGCAGAAAAGGACAGGGGGTCCAGTATGGCTACACCTTC.

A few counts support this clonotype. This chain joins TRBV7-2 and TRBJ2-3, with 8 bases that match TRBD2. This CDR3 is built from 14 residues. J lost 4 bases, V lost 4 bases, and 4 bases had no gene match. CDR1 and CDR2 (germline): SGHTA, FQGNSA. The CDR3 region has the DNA TGTGCCAGCAGCTGGGGACTAGTAGCAGATACGCAGTATTTT. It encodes CASSWGLVADTQYF.

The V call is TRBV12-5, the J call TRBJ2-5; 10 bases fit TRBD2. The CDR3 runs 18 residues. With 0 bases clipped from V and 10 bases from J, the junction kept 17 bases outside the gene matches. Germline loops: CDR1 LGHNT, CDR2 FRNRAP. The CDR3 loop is CASGLVNIAGGHWGDQYF. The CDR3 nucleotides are TGTGCTAGTGGTTTGGTAAACATAGCGGGGGGTCATTGGGGGGACCAGTACTTC.

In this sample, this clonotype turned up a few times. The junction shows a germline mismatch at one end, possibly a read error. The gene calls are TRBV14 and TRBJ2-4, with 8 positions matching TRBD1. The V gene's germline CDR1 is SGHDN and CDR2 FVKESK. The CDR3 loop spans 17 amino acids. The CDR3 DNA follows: TGTGCCAGCAGCCACATGACAGGGGCCCGAAGTGAAAACATTCGGTACTTC. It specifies CASSHMTGARSENIRYF. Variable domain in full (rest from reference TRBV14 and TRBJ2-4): EAGVTQFPSHSVIEKGQTVTLRCDPISGHDNLYWYRRVMGKEIKFLLHFVKESKQDESGMPNNRFLAERTGGTYSTLKVQPAELEDSGVYFCASSHMTGARSENIRYFGAGTRLSVL.

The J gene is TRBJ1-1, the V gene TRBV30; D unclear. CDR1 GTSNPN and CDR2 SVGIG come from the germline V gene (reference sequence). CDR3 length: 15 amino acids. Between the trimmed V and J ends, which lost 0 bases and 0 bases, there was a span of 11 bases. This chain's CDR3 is CAWSVRWQMNTEAFF. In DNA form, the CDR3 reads TGTGCCTGGAGTGTACGGTGGCAAATGAACACTGAAGCTTTCTTT. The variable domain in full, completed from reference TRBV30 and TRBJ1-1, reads SQTIHQWPATLVQPVGSPLSLECTVEGTSNPNLYWYRQAAGRGLQLLFYSVGIGQISSEVPQNLSASRPQDRQFILSSKKLLLSDSGFYLCAWSVRWQMNTEAFFGQGTRLTVV.

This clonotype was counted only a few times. CDR3 sequence: CASSPPLEDYYGYTF. CDR3 in DNA: TGTGCCAGCAGCCCCCCCCTGGAAGATTACTATGGCTACACCTTC. The chain has TRBV7-9 and TRBJ1-2; unclear D gene. Germline V lookup: CDR1 SEHNR, CDR2 FQNEAQ (reference sequence). Trimming cost V 5 bases and J 3 bases, with 16 bases left between them. The CDR3 spans 15 residues.

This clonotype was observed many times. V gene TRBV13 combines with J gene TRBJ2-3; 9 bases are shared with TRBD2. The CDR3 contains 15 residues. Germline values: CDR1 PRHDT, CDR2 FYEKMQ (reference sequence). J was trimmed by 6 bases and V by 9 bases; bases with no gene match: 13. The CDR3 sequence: CASTERGASMDTQYF. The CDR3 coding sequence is TGTGCCAGTACGGAGCGGGGGGCGTCAATGGATACGCAGTATTTT.

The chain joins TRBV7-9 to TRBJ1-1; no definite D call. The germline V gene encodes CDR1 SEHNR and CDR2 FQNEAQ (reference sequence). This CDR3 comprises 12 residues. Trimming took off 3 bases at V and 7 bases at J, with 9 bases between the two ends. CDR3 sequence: CASSFRTDEAFF. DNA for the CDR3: TGTGCCAGCAGCTTCAGGACGGATGAAGCTTTCTTT.

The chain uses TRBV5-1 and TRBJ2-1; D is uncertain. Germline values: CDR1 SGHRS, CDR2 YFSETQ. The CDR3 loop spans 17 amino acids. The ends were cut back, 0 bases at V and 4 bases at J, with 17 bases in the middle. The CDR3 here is CASSLVSRPSLYNEQFF. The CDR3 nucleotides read TGCGCCAGCAGCTTGGTATCTAGACCGTCTCTTTACAATGAGCAGTTCTTC.